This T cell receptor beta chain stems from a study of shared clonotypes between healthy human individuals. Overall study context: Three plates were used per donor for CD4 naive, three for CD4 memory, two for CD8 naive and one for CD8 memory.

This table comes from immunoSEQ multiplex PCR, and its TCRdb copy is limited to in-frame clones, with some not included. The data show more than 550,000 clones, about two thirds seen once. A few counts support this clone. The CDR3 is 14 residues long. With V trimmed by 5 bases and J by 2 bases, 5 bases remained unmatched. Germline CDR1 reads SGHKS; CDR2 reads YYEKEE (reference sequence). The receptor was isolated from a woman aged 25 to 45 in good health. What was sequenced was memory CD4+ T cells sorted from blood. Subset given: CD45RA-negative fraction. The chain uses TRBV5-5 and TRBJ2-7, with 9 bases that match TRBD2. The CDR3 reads CASRILAGPYEQYF. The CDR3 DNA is TGTGCCAGCAGGATACTAGCGGGCCCCTACGAGCAGTACTTC.